This T cell receptor (beta chain) was captured by sequencing in a study of CD8 T cells in ankylosing spondylitis listed by TCRdb under 2017. For the study in its entirety: The study profiled T cell receptor beta repertoires in healthy donors and ankylosing spondylitis patients to find disease-linked TCR variants. Peripheral blood was sampled, and synovial fluid was additionally collected from ankylosing spondylitis patients. In total, the full study cohort was made up of roughly 110 healthy donors and roughly 27 ankylosing spondylitis patients.

From V the trimming removes 4 bases and from J it removes 4 bases, while the gene matches leave 8 bases of the junction unaccounted for. From the cysteine through the phenylalanine, the CDR3 covers 15 amino acids. Only the CDR3 region is kept as DNA, spanning 45 bases read in frame from base 1. The germline V gene encodes CDR1 SGHNT and CDR2 YYREEE (reference sequence). Ten or more counts support this clonotype. Its antigen remains unidentified. There are no base qualities to consult, and no much larger clone falls within one base. Overall study results and their limits: Blood from ankylosing spondylitis patients appeared to be characterized by a TCR beta motif made up of several highly homologous amino acid variants. A CD8+ phenotype was shown by the disease-linked clones, which were found at relatively low frequencies in peripheral blood. Some motif variants were previously reported in synovial fluid and blood of reactive arthritis patients, suggesting common disease-initiation mechanisms. The disease-linked clones were reported as significantly enriched in matched synovial fluid samples from ankylosing spondylitis patients.

The sequencer listed for this sample is Illumina HiSeq 2500. Quantitative 5'-RACE with molecular barcodes was used to prepare TCR beta libraries. The paper's data handling went like this. A new computational method, built on a probabilistic model of VDJ rearrangement, was used to identify disease-linked TCR variants. TCRdb cleaned the public reads at Q25 with fastp, built clones with MiXCR and kept in-frame beta chains. A single entry per CDR3 protein holds the most common genes and DNA from its merged rows. The V and J calls follow TCRdb's processing rather than the paper's. The sample records about 200,000 distinct CDR3 sequences, around 24% of which are singletons. 6.6% of the sample rests with the top ten.

What was sequenced was blood, either unsorted or a sorted T cell fraction (not recorded which). The chain is made from TRBV5-4 and TRBJ2-7; 10 central bases correspond to TRBD1. The TCR comes from a male donor with ankylosing spondylitis or in good health (not recorded which). The nucleotide sequence is TGTGCCAGCAGCCTCCCGGGACAGGGGCATTACGAGCAGTACTTC. This encodes CASSLPGQGHYEQYF.